This is a list of T cell receptor beta chains from one sample in a study of siplizumab effects on memory and regulatory T cells. Using immunoSEQ multiplex PCR, the repertoire was profiled, and TCRdb retains in-frame clones only, with some absent. Of around 58,000 clones detected, approximately 82% appear once; the ten largest clones hold roughly 3.8%. Sequenced: memory CD4+ T cells sorted from blood. The source of these receptors is a human donor in good health. Both conserved end residues are part of each CDR3. Fields, in order: J gene, D gene, clone size, V gene, CDR3 DNA, CDR3 protein. A D gene is named only where the DNA matches it firmly. A row's size may be missing; if present it is once, few, many or a size class.

TRBJ2-7,TRBD1,NA,TRBV11-2,TGTGCCAGCAGCTTAGTTTCGCTCCCGGGACAGGGGAAAAACGAGCAGTACTTC,CASSLVSLPGQGKNEQYF
TRBJ1-1,NA,few,TRBV30,TGTGCCTGGAGATTCGGGGGGGCTGAAGCTTTCTTT,CAWRFGGAEAFF
TRBJ2-1,NA,NA,TRBV9,TGTGCCAGCAACCCGGGGCCCGGTTACAATGAGCAGTTCTTC,CASNPGPGYNEQFF
TRBJ2-2,NA,NA,TRBV2,TGTGCCAGCAGGGCACAGGGAACCCACGGGGAGCTGTTTTTT,CASRAQGTHGELFF
TRBJ1-2,NA,once,TRBV7-2,TGTGCCAGCACTAAAGGGGGGAACTATGGCTACACCTTC,CASTKGGNYGYTF
TRBJ2-5,TRBD2,NA,TRBV10-3,TGTGCCATGAAAGCGGGGGCGGAAGAGACCCAGTACTTC,CAMKAGAEETQYF
TRBJ1-3,TRBD1,few,TRBV2,TGTGCCAGCTCACAGGGGTCTGGAAACACCATATATTTT,CASSQGSGNTIYF
TRBJ2-7,NA,NA,TRBV2,TGTGCCAGCAGAGAACGGATCAGGCGCGGAGACGGAGGCGAGCAGTACTTC,CASRERIRRGDGGEQYF
TRBJ2-1,TRBD2,once,TRBV19,TGTGCCAGTATGGGACTAGCGGCCTACAATGAGCAGTTCTTC,CASMGLAAYNEQFF
TRBJ1-2,NA,NA,TRBV9,TGTGCCAGCAGCGTAGGCTTTGATCTAGCTGGCTACACCTTC,CASSVGFDLAGYTF
TRBJ2-3,NA,NA,TRBV30,TGTGCCTGGAGTGTGGGTCAGGCGAGCACAGATACGCAGTATTTT,CAWSVGQASTDTQYF
TRBJ2-7,TRBD2,once,TRBV5-4,TGTGCCAGCAGCCAAGTGGCGGGAGAAGCCTACGAGCAGTACTTC,CASSQVAGEAYEQYF
TRBJ2-7,NA,NA,TRBV27,TGTGCCAGCAGTTCCCTCGGGTACGAGCAGTACTTC,CASSSLGYEQYF
TRBJ1-2,NA,NA,TRBV30,TGTGCCTGTCAATTCGACGGCTACACCTTC,CACQFDGYTF
TRBJ1-5,TRBD1,NA,TRBV5-6,TGTGCCAGCAGCTCGGACAGGGGGCGTCAGCCCCAGCATTTT,CASSSDRGRQPQHF
TRBJ1-1,NA,NA,TRBV2,TGTGCCAGCAGGAAAGAAACCCGGTCTGAAGCTTTCTTT,CASRKETRSEAFF
TRBJ2-1,NA,NA,TRBV6-5,TGTGCCAGCAGTGTTTTCAATGAGCAGTTCTTC,CASSVFNEQFF
TRBJ2-5,NA,NA,TRBV18,TGTGCCAGCTCACCACAGAGTTCGGGCCAAGAGACCCAGTACTTC,CASSPQSSGQETQYF
TRBJ2-1,NA,NA,TRBV20-1,TGCAGTGCTCGGAACAATGAGCAGTTCTTC,CSARNNEQFF
TRBJ1-1,NA,NA,TRBV5-1,TGCGCCAGCAGCTTTAACTCCCGGGAGACTGAAGCTTTCTTT,CASSFNSRETEAFF
TRBJ2-2,TRBD1,few,TRBV2,TGTGCCAGCATGTTGGGGGTAGGGGGCGACACCGGGGAGCTGTTTTTT,CASMLGVGGDTGELFF
TRBJ2-5,NA,NA,TRBV5-1,TGCGCCAGCAGCTTGGATTCCAGGGGCGGTGAGACCCAGTACTTC,CASSLDSRGGETQYF
TRBJ1-4,NA,NA,TRBV5-1,TGCGCCAGCAGCTTCCAGATTAATAGTGAAAAACTGTTTTTT,CASSFQINSEKLFF
TRBJ2-7,NA,few,TRBV7-9,TGTGCCAGCAGCCCTGGTCCAGGAGGCGAGCAGTACTTC,CASSPGPGGEQYF
TRBJ1-1,NA,once,TRBV4-1,TGCGCCAGCAGCCTCCTTCCTATGGGGGTTGGAGAGAGGAACACTGAAGCTTTCTTT,CASSLLPMGVGERNTEAFF
TRBJ1-1,NA,NA,TRBV19,TGTGCCAGTAGTATCTCCCGGGACAACACTGAAGCTTTCTTT,CASSISRDNTEAFF
TRBJ2-6,NA,once,TRBV19,TGTGCCAGTAGTGACGGCCGCGTCTCTGGGGCCAACGTCCTGACTTTC,CASSDGRVSGANVLTF
TRBJ1-3,NA,few,TRBV2,TGTGCCAGTGGGGGTGGCGGAAACACCATATATTTT,CASGGGGNTIYF
TRBJ2-1,TRBD2,NA,TRBV7-8,TGTGCCAGCAGCCCCCCCGGGACTAGTGGTGCCTACAATGAGCAGTTCTTC,CASSPPGTSGAYNEQFF
TRBJ2-1,NA,NA,TRBV5-1,TGCGCCAGCAGCGAAGACCGCCCCAACTCCTACAATGAGCAGTTCTTC,CASSEDRPNSYNEQFF
TRBJ1-6,NA,NA,TRBV6-1,TGTGCCAGCAGTGAAGGGGTCGGCTCCTATAATTCACCCCTCCACTTT,CASSEGVGSYNSPLHF
TRBJ2-2,NA,NA,TRBV19,TGTGCCAGTAGTAACCCAAACACCGGGGAGCTGTTTTTT,CASSNPNTGELFF
TRBJ1-2,TRBD1,NA,TRBV2,TGTGCCAGCAGTTATACAGGGGGCGGATATGGCTACACCTTC,CASSYTGGGYGYTF
TRBJ2-1,NA,NA,TRBV7-9,TGTGCCAGCAGCTTAGACTACCATGAGCAGTTCTTC,CASSLDYHEQFF
TRBJ2-7,TRBD1,NA,TRBV4-2,TGTGCCAGCAGCCAAGGGACAGGGTTAAGCTACGAGCAGTACTTC,CASSQGTGLSYEQYF
TRBJ2-5,TRBD2,once,TRBV11-3,TGTGCCAGCAGTGGACTAGCGGGGGAGACCCAGTACTTC,CASSGLAGETQYF
TRBJ2-7,NA,NA,TRBV27,TGTGCCAGCAGCCCAGGGGGGAGCAGGATGAGGGAGCAGTACTTC,CASSPGGSRMREQYF
TRBJ1-1,NA,NA,TRBV7-2,TGTGCCAGCAGAGGCGGGCCCCCTGGGGCGAGTGAAGCTTTCTTT,CASRGGPPGASEAFF
TRBJ1-1,NA,NA,TRBV15,TGTGCCACCAGCAGAGCAGTCGGCGGGCTGGTATGGGCTGAAGCTTTCTTT,CATSRAVGGLVWAEAFF
TRBJ2-5,TRBD2,few,TRBV4-1,TGCGCCAGCAGCACTCCCGGACTAGCGGGAGGGCCGGGTCAAGAGACCCAGTACTTC,CASSTPGLAGGPGQETQYF
TRBJ2-6,NA,few,TRBV18,TGTGCCAGCTCACTTGGACGCCCTCTCTCTGGGGCCAACGTCCTGACTTTC,CASSLGRPLSGANVLTF
TRBJ2-3,TRBD2,NA,TRBV10-3,TGTGCCATCAGTGAGGGTGGGACTAGCGGGAGCACAGATACGCAGTATTTT,CAISEGGTSGSTDTQYF
TRBJ1-1,TRBD1,NA,TRBV9,TGTGCCAGCAGCGTAGATGGGGACAGGGACCGTGTAGCTTTCTTT,CASSVDGDRDRVAFF
TRBJ1-5,TRBD1,NA,TRBV25-1,TGTGCCAGCAGTGAATATGGGACAGATAGCAATCAGCCCCAGCATTTT,CASSEYGTDSNQPQHF
TRBJ2-3,NA,NA,TRBV7-6,TGTGCCAGCAGCTCCGCAACGGGACCAGGCACAGATACGCAGTATTTT,CASSSATGPGTDTQYF